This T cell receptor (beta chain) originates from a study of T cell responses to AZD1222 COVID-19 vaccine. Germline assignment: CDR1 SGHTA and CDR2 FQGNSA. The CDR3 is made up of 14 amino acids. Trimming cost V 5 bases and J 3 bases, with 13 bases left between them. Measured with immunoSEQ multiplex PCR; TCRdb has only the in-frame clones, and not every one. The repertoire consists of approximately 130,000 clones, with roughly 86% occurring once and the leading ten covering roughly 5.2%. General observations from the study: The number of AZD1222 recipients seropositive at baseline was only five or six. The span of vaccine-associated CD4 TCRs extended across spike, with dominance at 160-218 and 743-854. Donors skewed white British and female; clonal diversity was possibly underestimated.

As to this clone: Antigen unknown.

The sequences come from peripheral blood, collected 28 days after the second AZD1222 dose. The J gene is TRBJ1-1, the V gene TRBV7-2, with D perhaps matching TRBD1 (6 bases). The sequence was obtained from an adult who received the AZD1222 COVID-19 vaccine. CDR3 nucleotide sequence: TGTGCCAGCAGCGGACCAGGGGAGTACACTGAAGCTTTCTTT. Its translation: CASSGPGEYTEAFF.